One and the same sample provided the 6 T cell receptor beta chains below, sequenced in a study of cytomegalovirus exposure and HLA in healthy donors. Primers for the PCR totalled 60 Vbeta and 13 Jbeta. The table came from immunoSEQ multiplex PCR; TCRdb's copy has only in-frame clones and leaves some out. The table includes around 33,000 clones, 90% detected once. Specimen: PBMCs. The receptors shown here come from a woman between 18 and 29 years old in good health and CMV-seronegative.

V gene TRBV27 combines with J gene TRBJ2-3, with D perhaps TRBD2 (5 bases). The germline CDR1 and CDR2 sequences are MNHEY and SMNVEV (reference sequence). The CDR3 is 14 residues long. Trimming removed 8 bases at V and 2 bases at J, with 14 bases between. CDR3 sequence reads: CASQLRVLTDTQYF. CDR3 bases: TGTGCCAGCCAGTTGCGGGTTCTCACAGATACGCAGTATTTT.

V and J are TRBV15 and TRBJ2-3; 7 bases map to TRBD1. Trimming cost V 1 base and J 4 bases; bases outside gene matches: 5. Germline V gene sequence: CDR1 LNHNV, CDR2 YYDKDF (reference sequence). The CDR3 is 15 amino acids. CDR3 loop: CATSRAGTVADTQYF. DNA of the CDR3: TGTGCCACCAGCAGAGCCGGGACAGTGGCAGATACGCAGTATTTT.

The rearrangement uses TRBV6-5 and TRBJ1-2, with D possibly matching TRBD1 (6 bases). The V and J ends lost 0 bases and 4 bases respectively, with 12 bases between them. Germline V gene data show CDR1 as MNHEY and CDR2 as SVGAGI. This CDR3 is built from 15 residues. The CDR3 nucleotides read TGTGCCAGCAGTTACTCGACAGGTCAACTCTATGGCTACACCTTC. Translation: CASSYSTGQLYGYTF.

This rearrangement joins TRBV7-2 to TRBJ2-7; TRBD2 aligns across 10 bases. J gave up 0 bases and V 4 bases, and 9 bases lay outside the gene matches. The CDR3 has 17 residues. Germline V gives CDR1 SGHTA, CDR2 FQGNSA. CDR3 residues: CASSYIGLAESSYEQYF. In nucleotides, the CDR3 is TGTGCCAGCAGCTATATTGGACTAGCGGAGAGCTCCTACGAGCAGTACTTC.

This clone has a single count. The chain has TRBV30 and TRBJ2-7, with D tentatively TRBD2 (6 bases). Trimming shortened V by 1 base and J by 2 bases, and 15 bases separated the two germline ends. Germline-derived CDR1 and CDR2 are GTSNPN and SVGIG (reference sequence). The CDR3 sequence is 15 residues long. The chain's CDR3 is CAWSADRGEAYEQYF. The CDR3 coding sequence is TGTGCCTGGAGTGCCGACCGAGGGGAGGCCTACGAGCAGTACTTC.

This chain links TRBV7-9 with TRBJ2-1; 12 nucleotides agree with TRBD2. V shed 1 base, J shed 4 bases, and the junction held 2 bases outside the gene matches. This CDR3 has 16 residues. Germline CDR1 reads SEHNR; CDR2 reads FQNEAQ (reference sequence). CDR3 region: CASSLGTSGTYNEQFF. The DNA of the CDR3 is TGTGCCAGCAGCTTAGGGACTAGCGGGACGTACAATGAGCAGTTCTTC.